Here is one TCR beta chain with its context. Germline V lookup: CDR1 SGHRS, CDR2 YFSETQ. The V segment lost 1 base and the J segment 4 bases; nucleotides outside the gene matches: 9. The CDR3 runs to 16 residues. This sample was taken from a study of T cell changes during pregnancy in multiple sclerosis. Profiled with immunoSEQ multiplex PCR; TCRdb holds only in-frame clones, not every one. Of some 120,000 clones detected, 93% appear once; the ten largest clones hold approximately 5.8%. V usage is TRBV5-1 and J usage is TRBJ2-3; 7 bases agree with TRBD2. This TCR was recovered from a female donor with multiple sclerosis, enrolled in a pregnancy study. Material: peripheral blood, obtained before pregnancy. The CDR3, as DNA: TGCGCCAGCAGCTTGTTACCGGGAGGTGGGGCAGATACGCAGTATTTT. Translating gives CASSLLPGGGADTQYF.